Below are 25 T cell receptor beta chains sequenced from a single sample in a study of identical twins. MiXCR was run by TCRdb on the 5' RACE reads, yielding one entry per CDR3 protein. The sample includes hundreds of thousands of distinct CDR3 sequences, about 8.3% of them seen just once. The sample was also reused in another study, on yellow fever vaccine responses in identical twins.

The material sequenced was memory (CD45RO+) T cells sorted from blood. The receptors here all came from a woman aged 18-29 years in good health.

This clonotype was seen more than once but under ten times. The chain joins TRBV5-1 to TRBJ1-4; D not certain. The CDR3 runs to 15 residues. CDR1 is SGHRS and CDR2 is YFSETQ in the germline V gene. Trimming left V 2 bases short and J 1 base short, with 9 bases between. The CDR3 DNA reads as TGCGCCAGCAGCTTTCGACCCGGAACTAATGAAAAACTGTTTTTT. It codes for CASSFRPGTNEKLFF.

As for this clonotype: Since a much larger clone is just one base distant, this may be a read error. V usage is TRBV7-9 and J usage is TRBJ2-1; D ambiguous. Germline V CDR1 and CDR2: SEHNR, FQNEAQ (reference sequence). The CDR3 consists of 11 residues. V was trimmed by 11 bases and J by 3 bases, leaving 8 bases between them. The chain's CDR3 is CACGFYNEQFF. The CDR3 DNA follows: TGTGCCTGCGGTTTCTACAATGAGCAGTTCTTC.

This chain joins TRBV5-1 and TRBJ2-3, with no clear D. The V gene lost 3 bases and the J gene lost 3 bases, with 11 bases spanning the gap. CDR1 SGHRS and CDR2 YFSETQ come from the germline V gene. This CDR3 comprises 14 residues. CDR3 sequence reads: CASSWDLGTDTQYF. The DNA for the CDR3 is TGCGCCAGCAGCTGGGATTTGGGTACAGATACGCAGTATTTT.

This clonotype occurred many times. The chain carries TRBV7-6 and TRBJ2-2; unclear D gene. The length of the CDR3 is 12 residues. The V end was cut by 1 base, the J end by 8 bases, with 5 bases between. Germline V CDR1 and CDR2: SGHVS, FNYEAQ. The CDR3 loop is CASSLDGGELFF. CDR3 sequence (DNA): TGTGCCAGCAGCTTAGACGGAGGGGAGCTGTTTTTT.

The J gene is TRBJ2-7, the V gene TRBV28; D possibly corresponds to TRBD1 (5 bases). The CDR3 length is 14 residues. The germline V gene has CDR1 MDHEN and CDR2 SYDVKM. The germline V and J ends were trimmed by 6 bases and 5 bases, with 17 bases remaining between them. CDR3 amino acids: CASRSQGRSDEQYF. The CDR3 coding sequence is TGTGCCAGCAGGTCCCAGGGCCGGTCGGACGAGCAGTACTTC.

CDR3 in amino acids: CASSETGDIYEQYF. The CDR3 DNA reads as TGTGCCAGCAGTGAAACTGGCGATATATACGAGCAGTACTTC. This chain links TRBV6-1 with TRBJ2-7; D ambiguous. Germline loops: CDR1 MNHNS, CDR2 SASEGT. The CDR3 has 14 residues. V was pared by 2 bases and J by 4 bases, with 12 bases between.

At least ten counts were recorded for this clonotype. V is TRBV3-1 and J is TRBJ1-1, with TRBD1 matching 10 bases. The germline V gene has CDR1 LGHDT and CDR2 YNNKEL (reference sequence). The ends lost 4 bases at V and 6 bases at J; junction bases unmatched: 11. There are 16 residues in the CDR3. The DNA for the CDR3 is TGTGCCAGCAGCCCCTGGACAGGGGGTAGAAGCCCTGAAGCTTTCTTT. Translating it yields CASSPWTGGRSPEAFF.

The chain uses TRBV5-5 and TRBJ1-5, with 9 positions matching TRBD1. Germline V gives CDR1 SGHKS, CDR2 YYEKEE (reference sequence). Trimming removed 4 bases from V and 4 bases from J; junction bases left unmatched: 6. CDR3 length: 15 residues. CDR3 nucleotide sequence: TGTGCCAGCAGCCGTGAGGGACAGGGTAATCAGCCCCAGCATTTT. This codes for CASSREGQGNQPQHF.

This clonotype was picked up many times. The CDR3 DNA sequence: TGTGCCAGCAGCAAGAACAATCAGCCCCAGCATTTT. The encoded protein is CASSKNNQPQHF. This chain links TRBV6-6 with TRBJ1-5, with D hard to call. Trimming removed 6 bases from V and 3 bases from J, with 6 bases in between. Germline V gene sequence: CDR1 MNHNY, CDR2 SVGAGI (reference sequence). The CDR3 runs 12 residues.

This rearrangement joins TRBV18 to TRBJ2-2; no reliable D call. There are 14 residues in the CDR3. Trimming left V 3 bases short and J 5 bases short, with 10 bases between. Per germline, CDR1 KGHSH and CDR2 LQKENI. In DNA form, the CDR3 reads TGTGCCAGCTCACCCCTCGGTACGACCGGGGAGCTGTTTTTT. It specifies CASSPLGTTGELFF.

The rearrangement links TRBV7-2 to TRBJ1-1; the D gene is possibly TRBD1 (5 bases). The CDR3 contains 17 residues. Trimming took 1 base from V and 1 from J, leaving 16 bases between them. Germline V gene lookup returns CDR1 SGHTA and CDR2 FQGNSA. Written as DNA, the CDR3 is TGTGCCAGCAGCTTAGAGGGCAGGGCGGGATGGAACACTGAAGCTTTCTTT. Translated: CASSLEGRAGWNTEAFF.

V is TRBV3-1 and J is TRBJ2-7; D is tentatively TRBD1 or TRBD2 (5 bases each). The CDR3 consists of 15 residues. CDR1 LGHDT and CDR2 YNNKEL come from the germline V gene (reference sequence). V was shortened by 7 bases and J by 2 bases, with 18 bases between the two germline ends. CDR3 loop: CASKKRGRVTYEQYV. The DNA of the CDR3 is TGTGCCAGCAAAAAGAGGGGCAGGGTTACCTACGAGCAGTACGTC.

This clonotype turned up a few times. J is TRBJ1-5 and V is TRBV6-2 or TRBV6-3; D is ambiguous. CDR3 length: 16 amino acids. The germline V and J ends were trimmed by 0 bases and 3 bases, with 12 bases remaining between them. The germline V gene encodes CDR1 MNHEY and CDR2 SVGEGT. This CDR3 reads CASSYSRAVLNQPQHF. Here the CDR3 DNA reads TGTGCCAGCAGTTACTCGAGGGCGGTACTCAATCAGCCCCAGCATTTT.

This chain links TRBV10-3 with TRBJ1-1; TRBD1 matches 7 bases. CDR1 is ENHRY and CDR2 is SYGVKD in the germline V gene. The CDR3 loop spans 13 amino acids. V was pared by 7 bases and J by 5 bases, with 7 bases of the junction left unmatched. In DNA, the CDR3 is TGTGCCATCATGGACAGGTCGGGGACTGAAGCTTTCTTT. Translating it yields CAIMDRSGTEAFF.

The V gene is TRBV27, the J gene TRBJ1-3, with D possibly being TRBD1 (6 bases). Germline assignment: CDR1 MNHEY and CDR2 SMNVEV (reference sequence). Trimming stripped 6 bases from V and 0 bases from J, with 12 bases between. The CDR3 has 15 amino acids. CDR3: CASRKVGGSGNTIYF. The CDR3 coding sequence is TGTGCCAGCAGGAAGGTAGGGGGCTCTGGAAACACCATATATTTT.

V and J are TRBV6-5 and TRBJ2-1; TRBD2 agrees at 8 bases. V was clipped by 4 bases and J by 6 bases; unmatched bases: 8. Germline assignment: CDR1 MNHEY and CDR2 SVGAGI. The CDR3 extends over 15 amino acids. This CDR3 reads CASSWTSRLINEQFF. CDR3 sequence (DNA): TGTGCCAGCAGTTGGACTAGCCGACTCATCAATGAGCAGTTCTTC.

In this sample, this clonotype turned up a few times. This chain links TRBV7-9 with TRBJ1-5; no firm D call. Germline V CDR1 and CDR2: SEHNR, FQNEAQ (reference sequence). Between the trimmed V and J ends, which lost 4 bases and 9 bases, there was a span of 16 bases. CDR3 length: 14 amino acids. CDR3 loop: CASSSETTRRPQHF. DNA of the CDR3: TGTGCCAGCAGCTCGGAGACAACCCGCCGGCCCCAGCATTTT.

Ten or more counts support this clonotype. J is TRBJ2-2 and V is TRBV5-1; 7 bases fit TRBD1. There are 14 residues in the CDR3. Germline V gene lookup returns CDR1 SGHRS and CDR2 YFSETQ. CDR3: CPAWAEQGTGELFF. In DNA, the CDR3 is TGCCCCGCCTGGGCCGAACAGGGGACCGGGGAGCTGTTTTTT.

This clonotype was seen repeatedly, ten times or more. The chain has TRBV12-3 or TRBV12-4 and TRBJ2-3; D is undetermined. This CDR3 contains 14 residues. The CDR3 bases are TGTGCACTAAAGCAGGCTCCTAACACAGATACGCAGTATTTT. Residues: CALKQAPNTDTQYF.

This clonotype turned up a few times. The chain uses TRBV5-1 and TRBJ2-2; TRBD2 matches at 11 bases. V was pared by 0 bases and J by 0 bases, with 7 bases of the junction left unmatched. The CDR3 extends over 19 amino acids. Germline-derived CDR1 and CDR2 are SGHRS and YFSETQ. The CDR3 sequence: CASSLGPTSGRTNTGELFF. CDR3 DNA sequence: TGCGCCAGCAGCTTGGGCCCCACTAGCGGGAGAACGAACACCGGGGAGCTGTTTTTT.

The chain employs TRBV10-3 and TRBJ1-5; a weak D match, TRBD1 (5 bases). This CDR3 contains 14 residues. Trimming removed 8 bases from V and 3 bases from J, with 14 bases in between. Germline CDR1 ENHRY, CDR2 SYGVKD. Here the CDR3 DNA reads TGTGCCATCTGGGGCGGGAACGTCAATCAGCCCCAGCATTTT. As protein: CAIWGGNVNQPQHF.

This clonotype showed up just a few times. The chain combines TRBV4-1 with TRBJ2-3; 10 bases align to TRBD2. The CDR3 runs to 20 residues. The V gene end was trimmed by 0 bases and the J gene end by 0 bases; junction bases not matched to a gene: 12. CDR1 MGHRA and CDR2 YSYEKL come from the germline V gene. In nucleotides, the CDR3 is TGCGCCAGCAGCCAAGATGGGGGGCCTAGCGGGGGTGCTAGCACAGATACGCAGTATTTT. Protein product: CASSQDGGPSGGASTDTQYF.

The gene calls are TRBV19 and TRBJ1-6; tentative D call: TRBD1 (6 bases). The ends were cut back, 6 bases at V and 7 bases at J, with 13 bases in the middle. Germline CDR1 is LNHDA and CDR2 is SQIVND (reference sequence). There are 14 residues in the CDR3. The CDR3 nucleotides read TGTGCCAGTAGCCCACCGGGGGCAAATTCACCCCTCCACTTT. Its protein product is CASSPPGANSPLHF.

The table lists this clonotype with a few counts. The chain combines TRBV11-2 with TRBJ2-5; the match to TRBD1 covers 8 bases. CDR1 is SGHAT and CDR2 is FQNNGV in the germline V gene. The CDR3 consists of 17 residues. Trimming cost V 5 bases and J 1 base; bases outside gene matches: 12. CDR3 amino acids: CASSPPNEDRVQETQYF. Written as DNA, the CDR3 is TGTGCCAGCAGCCCTCCCAACGAGGACAGGGTCCAAGAGACCCAGTACTTC.

A remark on this clonotype: One junction end disagrees with the germline gene, perhaps due to a read error. CDR3 coding DNA: TGTGCCAGCAGTTCCACAGGGGCTCCACAAAATACGCGGTATTTT. Its translation is CASSSTGAPQNTRYF. The V and J genes are TRBV28 and TRBJ2-3; the match to TRBD1 covers 7 bases. The CDR3 covers 15 residues. Germline-derived CDR1 and CDR2 are MDHEN and SYDVKM.